These 20 T cell receptor beta chains originate from one sample sequenced in a study of blood T cell repertoires in COVID-19. The data were produced by immunoSEQ multiplex PCR, yet TCRdb's version contains in-frame clones alone and is incomplete. Here the sample spans under 450,000 clones, roughly nine tenths being singletons. Material: PBMCs or T cells enriched from blood (not recorded which). These TCRs come from a woman in her 30s who had recovered from COVID-19.

This clone has ten or more counts. The chain joins TRBV6-1 to TRBJ2-3, with 8 bases that match TRBD2. In germline, CDR1 is MNHNS, CDR2 SASEGT. V lost 3 bases, J lost 2 bases, and 7 bases stayed unmatched. The CDR3 spans 16 residues. The CDR3 bases are TGTGCCAGCAGTGATTCCTCCGGGGGGGCCACAGATACGCAGTATTTT. Translated: CASSDSSGGATDTQYF.

Only one count was recorded for this clone. The chain carries TRBV7-2 and TRBJ2-3, with 8 bases aligning to TRBD2. CDR1 is SGHTA and CDR2 is FQGNSA in the germline V gene. This CDR3 spans 16 amino acids. V trimming: 2 bases; J trimming: 2 bases; junction bases outside the gene matches: 6. The CDR3 region has the DNA TGTGCCAGCAGCTTAAGGGGACTAGGGGCCACAGATACGCAGTATTTT. Protein: CASSLRGLGATDTQYF.

The J gene is TRBJ1-2, the V gene TRBV24-1, with D perhaps matching TRBD1 (5 bases). CDR1 is KGHDR, CDR2 SFDVKD, per germline. Trimming removed 9 bases at V and 2 bases at J, with 9 bases between. The CDR3 is 12 amino acids. In DNA form, the CDR3 reads TGTGCCACCGGCGGGGGGAACTATGGCTACACCTTC. Amino acids: CATGGGNYGYTF.

The chain joins TRBV3-1 (or the pseudogene TRBV3-2) to TRBJ2-5; 8 positions match TRBD2. Trimming cost V 0 bases and J 1 base; bases outside gene matches: 10. The CDR3 consists of 18 residues. Germline CDR1 reads LGHDT; CDR2 reads YNNKEL (reference sequence). CDR3 nucleotide sequence: TGTGCCAGCAGCCAAGATAGGGCCAGCGGGGGATTCCAAGAGACCCAGTACTTC. This gives the protein CASSQDRASGGFQETQYF.

The chain carries TRBV2 and TRBJ1-2, with 8 bases matching TRBD1. The ends lost 0 bases at V and 3 bases at J; junction bases unmatched: 9. The CDR3 is 17 amino acids. The V gene's germline CDR1 is SNHLY and CDR2 FYNNEI. The CDR3 reads CASSEALPDRVDYGYTF. The DNA for the CDR3 is TGTGCCAGCAGTGAAGCGCTTCCGGACAGGGTGGACTATGGCTACACCTTC.

The gene calls are TRBV6-1 and TRBJ1-2; D might be TRBD1 (6 bases). The germline gives CDR1 MNHNS, CDR2 SASEGT. The V and J ends lost 1 base and 6 bases respectively, with 9 bases between them. The CDR3 has 13 residues. CDR3 sequence reads: CASSEGTAHGYTF. CDR3 coding DNA: TGTGCCAGCAGTGAAGGGACAGCCCATGGCTACACCTTC.

The chain has TRBV14 and TRBJ2-7; D not certain. V lost 1 base, J lost 3 bases, and 4 bases lay in between. This CDR3 is 12 amino acids long. CDR1 and CDR2 (germline): SGHDN, FVKESK. The CDR3, as DNA: TGTGCCAGCAGCCAAGCACACTACGAGCAGTACTTC. Its protein is CASSQAHYEQYF.

The chain employs TRBV5-1 and TRBJ2-2; TRBD2 is a possible D gene (5 bases). This CDR3 has 15 residues. The germline CDR1 and CDR2 sequences are SGHRS and YFSETQ. Trimming left V 4 bases short and J 2 bases short, with 12 bases between. CDR3 amino acids: CASSPASGNTGELFF. The CDR3 region has the DNA TGCGCCAGCAGCCCGGCGAGCGGCAACACCGGGGAGCTGTTTTTT. The full variable domain, with the rest looked up from reference TRBV5-1 and TRBJ2-2, is KAGVTQTPRYLIKTRGQQVTLSCSPISGHRSVSWYQQTPGQGLQFLFEYFSETQRNKGNFPGRFSGRQFSNSRSEMNVSTLELGDSALYLCASSPASGNTGELFFGEGSRLTVL.

On this clone itself: Additional DNA sequences in this sample encode the identical CDR3. The chain joins TRBV2 to TRBJ2-7, with 11 bases lining up with TRBD1. This CDR3 region has 14 residues. CDR1 is SNHLY, CDR2 FYNNEI, per germline. Trimming took 7 bases from V and 1 from J; bases not matched to a gene: 3. The CDR3 reads CASKGQGVSYEQYF. In DNA form, the CDR3 reads TGTGCCAGCAAGGGACAGGGGGTTTCCTACGAGCAGTACTTC.

The chain recombines TRBV2 with TRBJ2-1; 8 bases line up with TRBD2. V trimming: 5 bases; J trimming: 16 bases; junction bases outside the gene matches: 13. The CDR3 consists of 13 residues. The germline V gene encodes CDR1 SNHLY and CDR2 FYNNEI. CDR3 sequence: CASSLQAGTRGFF. DNA of the CDR3: TGTGCCAGCAGTCTCCAGGCCGGGACTAGGGGTTTCTTC.

This sequence joins TRBV6-5 and TRBJ1-2, with D possibly matching TRBD1 (6 bases). The CDR3 covers 13 residues. Trimming left V 10 bases short and J 3 bases short, with 15 bases between. The germline CDR1 and CDR2 sequences are MNHEY and SVGAGI. The CDR3 region is CANTPRGDYGYTF. The CDR3 DNA follows: TGTGCCAACACGCCCAGGGGCGACTATGGCTACACCTTC.

This clone was detected a few times. The V call is TRBV15, the J call TRBJ1-1; D uncertain. The CDR3 is 17 residues long. V shed 2 bases and J shed 1 base, with 17 bases lying between them. The V gene's germline CDR1 is LNHNV and CDR2 YYDKDF (reference sequence). The DNA of the CDR3 is TGTGCCACCAGCAGAAAACCCCTCGGTTACGGGAACACTGAAGCTTTCTTT. Translating gives CATSRKPLGYGNTEAFF. Complete variable domain (other parts from reference TRBV15 and TRBJ1-1): DAMVIQNPRYQVTQFGKPVTLSCSQTLNHNVMYWYQQKSSQAPKLLFHYYDKDFNNEADTPDNFQSRRPNTSFCFLDIRSPGLGDTAMYLCATSRKPLGYGNTEAFFGQGTRLTVV.

The rearrangement uses TRBV11-2 and TRBJ2-1, with a tentative D call TRBD1 (5 bases). The CDR3 loop spans 13 amino acids. The V and J ends lost 3 bases and 6 bases respectively, with 9 bases between them. Germline CDR1 is SGHAT and CDR2 is FQNNGV. DNA for the CDR3: TGTGCCAGCAGCTTTAGCCAGGGCAATGAGCAGTTCTTC. This encodes CASSFSQGNEQFF.

This clone was recorded only once. This chain joins TRBV7-8 and TRBJ2-2; 9 positions agree with TRBD2. Germline V lookup: CDR1 SGHVS, CDR2 FQNEAQ. Trimming cost V 1 base and J 3 bases; bases outside gene matches: 3. The CDR3 extends over 16 amino acids. The CDR3 reads CASSLDLAGYTGELFF. CDR3 sequence (DNA): TGTGCCAGCAGCTTAGATCTAGCGGGGTACACCGGGGAGCTGTTTTTT.

The chain is built from TRBV6-4 and TRBJ1-6, with D unresolved. V was shortened by 6 bases and J by 6 bases, with 9 bases between the two germline ends. Germline-derived CDR1 and CDR2 are MRHNA and SNTAGT. CDR3 length: 13 amino acids. This CDR3 reads CASSPDFNSPLHF. CDR3 in DNA: TGTGCCAGCAGCCCTGACTTTAATTCACCCCTCCACTTT.

The chain combines TRBV5-1 with TRBJ2-7, with TRBD2 identical over 9 bases. This CDR3 is built from 16 residues. J lost 0 bases, V lost 2 bases, and 6 bases had no gene match. Germline V gene data show CDR1 as SGHRS and CDR2 as YFSETQ. The CDR3 reads CASSLLAAGGSYEQYF. Written as DNA, the CDR3 is TGCGCCAGCAGCTTACTAGCAGCGGGGGGCTCCTACGAGCAGTACTTC.

The chain recombines TRBV20-1 with TRBJ2-1; 10 nucleotides match TRBD2. Trimming took 3 bases from V and 2 from J; bases not matched to a gene: 10. CDR3 length: 17 amino acids. Germline CDR1 reads DFQATT; CDR2 reads SNEGSKA (reference sequence). CDR3 nucleotides: TGCAGTGCTAGTCCGGGACTAGCGAGAACTCCCTACAATGAGCAGTTCTTC. It specifies CSASPGLARTPYNEQFF.

This clone was picked up one time. The chain employs TRBV24-1 and TRBJ1-4, with 8 nucleotides matching TRBD1. V was clipped by 4 bases and J by 7 bases; unmatched bases: 4. The CDR3 totals 14 residues. Germline CDR1 reads KGHDR; CDR2 reads SFDVKD. CDR3 DNA sequence: TGTGCCACCAGTGACCCCGGACAGGGTGAAAAACTGTTTTTT. Protein: CATSDPGQGEKLFF.

In regard to this clone: The same CDR3 also results from other DNA sequences found in this sample. J is TRBJ2-3 and V is TRBV19; the D gene is possibly TRBD1 (6 bases). The V gene's germline CDR1 is LNHDA and CDR2 SQIVND (reference sequence). Trimming stripped 3 bases from V and 0 bases from J, with 10 bases between. The CDR3 sequence is 15 residues long. CDR3 in amino acids: CASSIADRSTDTQYF. Here the CDR3 DNA reads TGTGCCAGTAGTATCGCGGACAGAAGCACAGATACGCAGTATTTT.

The chain has TRBV6-1 and TRBJ1-6; D unresolved. Deletions cut 2 bases from V and 14 bases from J, with 4 bases between. The CDR3 is 10 residues long. Looked up from germline, CDR1 is MNHNS and CDR2 is SASEGT. The DNA of the CDR3 is TGTGCCAGCAGTGAATCCTCCCTCCACTTT. Translated, it gives CASSESSLHF.